This T cell receptor (beta chain) appears in the sequencing data of a study of T cell clusters in autoimmune cytopenias. At the level of the study: Healthy donor controls had a mean age of about 57 years and median age of roughly 64 years.

Germline CDR1 reads SQVTM; CDR2 reads ANQGSEA. The CDR3 consists of 12 residues. Whole-study results and caveats: TRB repertoire shifts in secondary cytopenia and chronic lymphocytic leukemia mostly reflected lymphoma, not autoimmunity.

Multiplex touch-down PCR amplified TRB using TRB-A and TRB-B pools in one tube. TCRdb reprocessed the multiplex PCR reads, with one entry per CDR3 protein and no DNA. This sample's table has roughly 6,900 distinct CDR3 sequences. TRB was amplified from approximately 250 ng of peripheral blood genomic DNA per sample. By frequency, this clonotype registers large (0.1 to 1%). Its cognate antigen is unknown. A further study also used this sample, focusing on T cell repertoires in aging, cancer and after chemotherapy. That study adds: Loss of evenness, beyond lost richness, contributed to age-related TCR diversity decline in cancer patients. No conclusions about immunological memory after chemotherapy can be drawn from the repertoire data.

This rearrangement joins TRBV29-1 to TRBJ2-1. Sequencing input: peripheral blood. This TCR was sampled from a human donor in good health. CDR3 residues: CSVKGMLLEQFF.